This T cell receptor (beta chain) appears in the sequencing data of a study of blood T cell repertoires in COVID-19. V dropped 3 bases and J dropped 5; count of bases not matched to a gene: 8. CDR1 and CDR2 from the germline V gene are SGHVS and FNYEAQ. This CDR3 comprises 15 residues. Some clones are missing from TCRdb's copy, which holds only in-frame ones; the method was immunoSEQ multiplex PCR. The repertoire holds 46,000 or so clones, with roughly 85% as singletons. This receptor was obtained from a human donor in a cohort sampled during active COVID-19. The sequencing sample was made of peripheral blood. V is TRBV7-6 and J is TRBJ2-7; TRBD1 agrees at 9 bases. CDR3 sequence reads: CASSLEDRGPHEQYF. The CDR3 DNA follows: TGTGCCAGCAGCTTGGAGGACAGGGGACCCCACGAGCAGTACTTC.